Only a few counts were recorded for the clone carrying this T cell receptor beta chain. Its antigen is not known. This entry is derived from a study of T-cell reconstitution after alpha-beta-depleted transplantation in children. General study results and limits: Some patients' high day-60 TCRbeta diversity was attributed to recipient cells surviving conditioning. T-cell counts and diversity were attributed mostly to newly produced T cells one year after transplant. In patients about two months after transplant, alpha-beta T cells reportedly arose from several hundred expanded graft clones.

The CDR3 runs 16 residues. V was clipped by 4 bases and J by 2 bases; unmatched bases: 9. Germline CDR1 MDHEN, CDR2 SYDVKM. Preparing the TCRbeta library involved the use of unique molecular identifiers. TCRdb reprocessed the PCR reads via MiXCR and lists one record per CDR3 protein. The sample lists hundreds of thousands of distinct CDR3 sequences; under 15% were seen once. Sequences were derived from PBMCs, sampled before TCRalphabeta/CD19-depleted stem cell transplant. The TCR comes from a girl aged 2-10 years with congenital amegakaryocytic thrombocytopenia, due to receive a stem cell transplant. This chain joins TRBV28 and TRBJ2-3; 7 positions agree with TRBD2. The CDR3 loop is CASSYSFSGNTDTQYF. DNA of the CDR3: TGTGCCAGCAGTTACTCCTTCAGCGGGAACACAGATACGCAGTATTTT.